This is a list of T cell receptor beta chains from one sample in a study of cytomegalovirus exposure and HLA in healthy donors. Some clones are missing from TCRdb's copy, which holds only in-frame ones; the method was immunoSEQ multiplex PCR. The sample holds 150,000 to 250,000 clones; around 80% are singletons and the top ten take around 1.3%. The sequencing sample was made of PBMCs. The receptors shown here come from a woman aged 25 to 39 in good health and CMV-seronegative. Each CDR3 is given with its conserved first and last residue. Fields, in order: CDR3 length, V gene, J gene, CDR3 protein.

length: 14
V: TRBV4-1
J: TRBJ2-7
CDR3: CASSQEGTSYEQYF

length: 16
V: TRBV6-6
J: TRBJ2-3
CDR3: CASSYSSRGGADTQYF

length: 15
V: TRBV19
J: TRBJ1-5
CDR3: CASRDRTDSNQPQHF

length: 17
V: TRBV2
J: TRBJ1-2
CDR3: CASSEKLRPGASGGYTF

length: 14
V: TRBV6-5
J: TRBJ1-2
CDR3: CASSYSDFRDGYTF

length: 15
V: TRBV18
J: TRBJ2-7
CDR3: CASSPRHISSYEQYF

length: 16
V: TRBV7-2
J: TRBJ2-7
CDR3: CASSFSTSGDSYEQYF

length: 14
V: TRBV7-9
J: TRBJ1-1
CDR3: CASSSIQGWGEAFF

length: 13
V: TRBV9
J: TRBJ1-1
CDR3: CASSTGVLAEAFF

length: 18
V: TRBV19
J: TRBJ2-1
CDR3: CASTNTRLAGGRYNEQFF

length: 20
V: TRBV18
J: TRBJ2-6
CDR3: CASSPTARDRGASGANVLTF

length: 16
V: TRBV28
J: TRBJ1-3
CDR3: CASSLQGRAAGNTIYF

length: 15
V: TRBV7-8
J: TRBJ1-2
CDR3: CASSLVPGGLYGYTF

length: 15
V: TRBV19
J: TRBJ1-5
CDR3: CASSIARTDPEAQHF

length: 15
V: TRBV4-1
J: TRBJ2-5
CDR3: CASTNKFTGMGTQYF

length: 14
V: TRBV30
J: TRBJ2-1
CDR3: CAWSVTQGSNEQFF

length: 15
V: TRBV15
J: TRBJ1-5
CDR3: CATIGRRGSNQPQHF

length: 16
V: TRBV27
J: TRBJ1-1
CDR3: CASSLGQGGSNTEAFF

length: 15
V: TRBV10-3
J: TRBJ2-1
CDR3: CAISAPTGGYNEQFF

length: 14
V: TRBV6-5
J: TRBJ1-1
CDR3: CASRRTGSGTEAFF

length: 15
V: TRBV6-1
J: TRBJ2-7
CDR3: CASSEVGQVLYEQYF

length: 15
V: TRBV2
J: TRBJ2-5
CDR3: CASSEGRLAGETQYF

length: 11
V: TRBV12-5
J: TRBJ1-2
CDR3: CASGLVRGYTF

length: 14
V: TRBV9
J: TRBJ2-5
CDR3: CASSVGLAQETQYF

length: 15
V: TRBV28
J: TRBJ1-5
CDR3: CASSFPLGGYQPQHF

length: 18
V: TRBV9
J: TRBJ1-2
CDR3: CASSAKAPGQANNYGYTF

length: 13
V: TRBV28
J: TRBJ1-6
CDR3: CASSSLYNSPLHF

length: 15
V: TRBV10-1
J: TRBJ1-1
CDR3: CASSESKRRDAEAFF

length: 14
V: TRBV2
J: TRBJ2-7
CDR3: CASSLDRVSYEQYF

length: 15
V: TRBV2
J: TRBJ2-6
CDR3: CASSEARGRANVLTF

length: 15
V: TRBV4-2
J: TRBJ1-2
CDR3: CATLAGTADNYGYTF

length: 16
V: TRBV4-1
J: TRBJ2-3
CDR3: CASSPGLAGGTDTQYF

length: 16
V: TRBV6-1
J: TRBJ2-2
CDR3: CASSVGLAGITGELFF

length: 12
V: TRBV28
J: TRBJ2-7
CDR3: CASSPRGYEQYF

length: 15
V: TRBV5-1
J: TRBJ2-3
CDR3: CASRPGTGWEDTQYF

length: 13
V: TRBV30
J: TRBJ1-5
CDR3: CAWSGGGYQPQHF

length: 16
V: TRBV4-1
J: TRBJ2-1
CDR3: CASSQTSGSSYNEQFF

length: 15
V: TRBV5-4
J: TRBJ2-1
CDR3: CASSPQGAVGNEQFF

length: 15
V: TRBV30
J: TRBJ2-2
CDR3: CAWSGSHLNTGELFF

length: 19
V: TRBV4-1
J: TRBJ2-4
CDR3: CASSQLGSTGGQGGNIQYF

length: 18
V: TRBV7-9
J: TRBJ2-3
CDR3: CASSLSILAGVVPDTQYF

length: 13
V: TRBV28
J: TRBJ1-5
CDR3: CASTRQINQPQHF

length: 14
V: TRBV11-3
J: TRBJ2-7
CDR3: CASSSQGAGYEQYF

length: 15
V: TRBV14
J: TRBJ2-3
CDR3: CASSQVGSFTDTQYF

length: 16
V: TRBV5-4
J: TRBJ1-2
CDR3: CASSLLPSGYNYGYTF

length: 14
V: TRBV4-2
J: TRBJ2-7
CDR3: CASSQDSKGAEQYF

length: 15
V: TRBV18
J: TRBJ2-7
CDR3: CASSPLRQGVHEQYF

length: 13
V: TRBV28
J: TRBJ2-2
CDR3: CASSLSGTGELFF